The rows below give T cell receptor beta chains drawn from one sample of a study of T-cell reconstitution after alpha-beta-depleted transplantation in children. TCRdb redid the calling of the PCR reads with MiXCR, one entry per CDR3 protein. The sample includes around 410,000 distinct CDR3 sequences, approximately 11% of them seen just once. The sequencing used PBMCs from the stem cell graft donor, collected from the stem cell graft. These receptor sequences come from a human donor who donated a stem cell graft to a child with acute myeloid leukemia. CDR3s include the opening cysteine and the closing phenylalanine or tryptophan. Each record gives: V gene, J gene, CDR3 length, CDR3 protein.

>TRBV6-5|TRBJ1-5|17
CASSSPDRASSRQPQHF
>TRBV12-3/TRBV12-4|TRBJ2-5|15
CASSVQFGTQETQYF
>TRBV20-1|TRBJ2-5|16
CSARHPDGGVGETQYF
>TRBV6-1|TRBJ1-5|15
CASRSTGQQGQPQHF
>TRBV28|TRBJ2-3|13
CATRVQIVDTQYF
>TRBV6-5|TRBJ2-7|15
CASPGTGWNSYEQYF
>TRBV5-1|TRBJ2-1|18
CASSSYGTSGSFRNEQFF
>TRBV5-1|TRBJ2-3|18
CASSLAKTSGSGTDTQYF
>TRBV4-1|TRBJ2-7|13
CASSQDGGPVQYF
>TRBV7-2|TRBJ1-3|17
CASSLVSGQGTRNTIYF
>TRBV4-1|TRBJ2-3|16
CASSRRTSGTVDTQYF
>TRBV12-3/TRBV12-4|TRBJ2-3|15
CASVTGGTSTDTQYF
>TRBV5-1|TRBJ2-5|15
CASSLSGASQETQYF
>TRBV28|TRBJ2-1|14
CASSQGGRHDEQFF
>TRBV5-1|TRBJ1-3|15
CASSEPGQGRHTIYF
>TRBV4-1|TRBJ2-1|15
CASSQETSSYNEQFF
>TRBV4-1|TRBJ2-4|17
CASSQASSGTGKNIQYF
>TRBV7-2|TRBJ2-2|15
CASSLAPLNTGELFF
>TRBV5-6|TRBJ2-3|16
CASISLAGYRTDTQYF
>TRBV6-2/TRBV6-3|TRBJ2-1|19
CASTYSMSSGDSSYNEQFF
>TRBV5-4|TRBJ2-1|14
CASSLATGAHEQFF
>TRBV5-1|TRBJ2-6|17
CASTAALAGTGANVLTF
>TRBV15|TRBJ2-3|18
CATSRDGLGRAGADTQYF
>TRBV20-1|TRBJ1-4|13
CSAQGQGLEKLFF
>TRBV7-2|TRBJ2-1|15
CASSVRPDSTNEQFF
>TRBV12-3/TRBV12-4|TRBJ2-5|14
CASETSGQVETQYF
>TRBV29-1|TRBJ2-3|17
CSVEGGPSNPSTDTQYF
>TRBV20-1|TRBJ2-1|16
CSASPYAGAAYNEQFF
>TRBV29-1|TRBJ2-1|15
CSVDSLGTGFNEQFF
>TRBV7-9|TRBJ2-5|16
CASSSPDRAPSETQYF
>TRBV6-1|TRBJ2-1|15
CASSEEAEYYNEQFF
>TRBV6-5|TRBJ2-7|15
CASSYSTAARTEQYF
>TRBV11-2|TRBJ2-2|15
CASSSLGQGGGELFF
>TRBV18|TRBJ2-1|16
CASSPPNRGPRNEQFF
>TRBV7-8|TRBJ2-1|14
CASSLAREYDEQFF
>TRBV5-1|TRBJ2-7|15
CASSLGQGATYEQYF
>TRBV3-1|TRBJ2-3|16
CASSHPKGTSQGTQYF
>TRBV5-5|TRBJ2-4|16
CASRLSSGSWENIQYF
>TRBV7-3|TRBJ1-5|15
CASSLFAGGNQPQHF
>TRBV20-1|TRBJ2-5|13
CSARYYRGETQYF
>TRBV15|TRBJ2-3|16
CATSRAEEGFTDTQYF
>TRBV7-2|TRBJ2-5|13
CASSLGVLETQYF
>TRBV5-1|TRBJ2-7|14
CASSLAQPYYEQYF
>TRBV4-3|TRBJ2-5|17
CASSQDQGRLAEETQYF
>TRBV9|TRBJ2-3|15
CASSVLGQSTDTQYF
>TRBV29-1|TRBJ1-1|13
CSVVKGLNTEAFF
>TRBV12-3/TRBV12-4|TRBJ2-5|15
CASSPRTSPGETQYF
>TRBV7-9|TRBJ1-5|15
CASSLGSTGWQPQHF
>TRBV2|TRBJ2-5|14
CASSLTGSQETQYF
>TRBV7-6|TRBJ1-3|17
CASSLAPQVFSGNTIYF
>TRBV5-1|TRBJ2-1|19
CASSLAGPDRGRVYNEQFF
>TRBV5-1|TRBJ2-7|14
CASSSGQGLREQYF
>TRBV7-2|TRBJ1-1|14
CASSFGQMNTEAFF
>TRBV7-9|TRBJ1-1|12
CASSRQASEAFF